These 27 T cell receptor beta chains came from one sample sequenced in a study of T cell responses to AZD1222 COVID-19 vaccine. Some clones are missing from TCRdb's copy, which holds only in-frame ones; the method was immunoSEQ multiplex PCR. The sample holds approximately 70,000 clones; roughly 90% are singletons and the top ten take 2% to 2.5%. Sequences were derived from peripheral blood, sampled on day 0 of AZD1222 vaccination. The receptors were sampled from an adult in good health.

The rearrangement links TRBV19 to TRBJ1-4, with no clear D. Trimming took off 1 base at V and 0 bases at J, with 6 bases between the two ends. CDR1 and CDR2 (germline): LNHDA, SQIVND (reference sequence). This CDR3 has 15 amino acids. CDR3 bases: TGTGCCAGTAGTATAGGTGTCGCAACTAATGAAAAACTGTTTTTT. Translated: CASSIGVATNEKLFF.

V gene TRBV12-3 or TRBV12-4 combines with J gene TRBJ1-3; D may be TRBD1 (5 bases). The CDR3 loop spans 13 amino acids. Trimming cost V 3 bases and J 7 bases, with 10 bases left between them. CDR3 sequence: CASSFPQGNTIYF. The DNA of the CDR3 is TGTGCCAGCAGTTTCCCTCAGGGTAACACCATATATTTT.

The chain employs TRBV28 and TRBJ1-3; a weak D match, TRBD1 (5 bases). Germline V lookup: CDR1 MDHEN, CDR2 SYDVKM. CDR3 length equals 16 residues. V was cut by 5 bases and J by 0 bases, with 14 bases left in between. The CDR3 protein is CASSAPGASSGNTIYF. CDR3 DNA: TGTGCCAGCAGTGCCCCCGGGGCGAGCTCTGGAAACACCATATATTTT.

The chain combines TRBV5-1 with TRBJ2-7, with 7 bases lining up with TRBD2. The germline V gene encodes CDR1 SGHRS and CDR2 YFSETQ. This CDR3 has 16 residues. The trim removed 4 bases at V and 2 bases at J, leaving 12 bases unmatched. The CDR3 here is CASSPRGGAEAYEQYF. For the CDR3, the DNA is TGCGCCAGCAGCCCCCGCGGGGGAGCGGAGGCCTACGAGCAGTACTTC. Combining the CDR3 with reference TRBV5-1 and TRBJ2-7 gives the whole variable domain KAGVTQTPRYLIKTRGQQVTLSCSPISGHRSVSWYQQTPGQGLQFLFEYFSETQRNKGNFPGRFSGRQFSNSRSEMNVSTLELGDSALYLCASSPRGGAEAYEQYFGPGTRLTVT.

This clone was found a few times. This chain links TRBV21-1 with TRBJ2-7; no check of the table's D call, TRBD2, against the DNA was made. TRBV21-1 represents a pseudogene. This CDR3 is built from 16 residues. CDR3 coding DNA: TGTGCCAGCGCGATGGGGGGGCAGGGGAGCTCCTACGAGCAGTACTTC. Translation gives CASAMGGQGSSYEQYF.

This rearrangement joins TRBV6-5 to TRBJ1-5, with 8 nucleotides matching TRBD1. The CDR3 totals 14 residues. CDR1 and CDR2 from the germline V gene are MNHEY and SVGAGI. The J segment lost 7 bases and the V segment lost 5 bases, leaving 7 bases of the junction unmatched. The CDR3 coding sequence is TGTGCCAGCAGTCCCAGGGGGCTCGGACAGCCCCAGCATTTT. Its protein is CASSPRGLGQPQHF.

V usage is TRBV6-5 and J usage is TRBJ2-1; D tentatively fits TRBD1 or TRBD2 (6 bases each). The germline V gene encodes CDR1 MNHEY and CDR2 SVGAGI. The CDR3 runs 14 residues. The V end was cut by 7 bases, the J end by 8 bases, with 18 bases between. The CDR3 DNA sequence: TGTGCCAGCAAAAACGGGGGCGGTTCCGATGAGCAGTTCTTC. Translated, it gives CASKNGGGSDEQFF.

The chain carries TRBV2 and TRBJ2-5, with TRBD2 matching 9 bases. Germline V gene lookup returns CDR1 SNHLY and CDR2 FYNNEI. J lost 5 bases, V lost 3 bases, and 7 bases had no gene match. CDR3 length: 15 amino acids. CDR3 in DNA: TGTGCCAGCAGTGATAGCGGGAGTCTAGTTGAGACCCAGTACTTC. Its translation: CASSDSGSLVETQYF. The entire variable domain, with the rest obtained from reference TRBV2 and TRBJ2-5, is as follows: EPEVTQTPSHQVTQMGQEVILRCVPISNHLYFYWYRQILGQKVEFLVSFYNNEISEKSEIFDDQFSVERPDGSNFTLKIRSTKLEDSAMYFCASSDSGSLVETQYFGPGTRLLVL.

J is TRBJ2-3 and V is TRBV6-5; no clear D gene. Germline CDR1 MNHEY, CDR2 SVGAGI. V was cut by 2 bases and J by 2 bases, with 8 bases left in between. The CDR3 consists of 14 residues. The CDR3 is CASSYRVVTDTQYF. CDR3 nucleotides: TGTGCCAGCAGTTACAGGGTAGTCACAGATACGCAGTATTTT.

The chain carries TRBV10-3 and TRBJ2-3; 8 nucleotides line up with TRBD2. Germline CDR1 and CDR2: ENHRY and SYGVKD. The CDR3 loop spans 16 amino acids. Unmatched junction bases numbered 6, after V lost 2 bases and J lost 2 bases. The CDR3 nucleotides read TGTGCCATCAGTGAGCCCCCCGGGAGGGTCACAGATACGCAGTATTTT. Amino acid sequence: CAISEPPGRVTDTQYF.

The V and J genes are TRBV30 and TRBJ1-3; D ambiguous. The CDR3 spans 12 residues. CDR1 is GTSNPN, CDR2 SVGIG, per germline (reference sequence). Deletions cut 3 bases from V and 3 bases from J, with 6 bases between. CDR3 DNA: TGTGCCTGGAGATATAGTGGAAACACCATATATTTT. It yields the protein CAWRYSGNTIYF.

The CDR3, as DNA: TGCGCCAGCAGCGACGGGACATCCTTTGAAAAACTGTTTTTT. Encoded protein: CASSDGTSFEKLFF. The V call is TRBV5-1, the J call TRBJ1-4, with TRBD1 as a possible D gene (6 bases). Germline-derived CDR1 and CDR2 are SGHRS and YFSETQ. V lost 4 bases, J lost 7 bases, and 14 bases lay in between. There are 14 residues in the CDR3.

The chain is built from TRBV28 and TRBJ1-2; D is possibly TRBD1 (5 bases). The CDR3 has 18 residues. Trimming took off 5 bases at V and 5 bases at J, with 27 bases between the two ends. Per germline, CDR1 MDHEN and CDR2 SYDVKM. The CDR3 DNA is TGTGCCAGCAGTACACCTTCGGGGCAGGGAACGTCTTATTATGGCTACACCTTC. Its translation is CASSTPSGQGTSYYGYTF.

The chain employs TRBV28 and TRBJ1-6; no definite D call. The V gene's germline CDR1 is MDHEN and CDR2 SYDVKM. The CDR3 runs 12 residues. Trimming pared 7 bases from V and 10 bases from J, leaving 11 bases between. CDR3 in DNA: TGTGCCAGCACCTTGCCCCAGTCACCCCTCCACTTT. Amino acid sequence: CASTLPQSPLHF.

The rearrangement links TRBV27 to TRBJ1-5; 11 nucleotides agree with TRBD1. V trimming: 5 bases; J trimming: 7 bases; junction bases outside the gene matches: 13. Germline CDR1 MNHEY, CDR2 SMNVEV (reference sequence). CDR3 length equals 17 residues. This chain's CDR3 is CASSPAPGQGVRQPQHF. Written as DNA, the CDR3 is TGTGCCAGCAGTCCGGCCCCGGGACAGGGGGTAAGGCAGCCCCAGCATTTT.

This clone was seen a single time. The chain combines TRBV18 with TRBJ1-1, with D possibly being TRBD1 (6 bases). The CDR3 consists of 15 residues. Trimming pared 3 bases from V and 7 bases from J, leaving 18 bases between. Germline CDR1 is KGHSH and CDR2 is LQKENI. The CDR3 region is CASSPIPGHELEAFF. CDR3 coding DNA: TGTGCCAGCTCACCGATTCCGGGACACGAGCTTGAAGCTTTCTTT.

This clone appeared once. The chain carries TRBV4-3 and TRBJ1-3, with D possibly being TRBD1 (5 bases). This CDR3 contains 14 residues. Trimming cost V 1 base and J 3 bases, with 7 bases left between them. Germline CDR1 reads LGHNA; CDR2 reads YSLEER. The CDR3 loop is CASSQAGYGNTIYF. Here the CDR3 DNA reads TGCGCCAGCAGCCAAGCAGGGTATGGAAACACCATATATTTT.

This chain uses TRBV6-5 with TRBJ1-2; D possibly corresponds to TRBD1 (5 bases). The germline V and J ends were trimmed by 2 bases and 5 bases, with 9 bases remaining between them. Germline V lookup: CDR1 MNHEY, CDR2 SVGAGI. The CDR3 length is 13 residues. The CDR3 region has the DNA TGTGCCAGCAGTTACCACCAGGGTTATGGCTACACCTTC. It is translated as CASSYHQGYGYTF.

This chain uses TRBV7-3 with TRBJ1-2; possibly TRBD1 for D (5 bases). V was shortened by 4 bases and J by 7 bases, with 13 bases between the two germline ends. The CDR3 extends over 13 amino acids. Germline V gene data show CDR1 as SGHTA and CDR2 as FQGTGA. The CDR3 loop is CASSSNQGLGYTF. As DNA, the CDR3 is TGTGCCAGCAGCTCCAACCAGGGCCTTGGCTACACCTTC. The full variable domain, with the rest looked up from reference TRBV7-3 and TRBJ1-2, is GAGVSQTPSNKVTEKGKYVELRCDPISGHTALYWYRQSLGQGPEFLIYFQGTGAADDSGLPNDRFFAVRPEGSVSTLKIQRTERGDSAVYLCASSSNQGLGYTFGSGTRLTVV.

This chain joins TRBV5-5 and TRBJ1-6, with no clear D. CDR1 is SGHKS, CDR2 YYEKEE, per germline (reference sequence). Between the trimmed V and J ends, which lost 4 bases and 4 bases, there was a span of 9 bases. The CDR3 consists of 14 residues. CDR3 sequence reads: CASSPSWYNSPLHF. As DNA, the CDR3 is TGTGCCAGCAGCCCCTCTTGGTATAATTCACCCCTCCACTTT.

This chain connects TRBV19 to TRBJ1-1; D is undetermined. Germline V gene lookup returns CDR1 LNHDA and CDR2 SQIVND (reference sequence). The CDR3 totals 15 residues. The V end lost 5 bases, the J end lost 5 bases, and 18 bases lay between the germline ends. The CDR3 sequence: CASSAGPSMRTEAFF. As DNA, the CDR3 is TGTGCCAGTAGTGCCGGGCCGTCAATGAGGACTGAAGCTTTCTTT.

The chain couples TRBV7-7 to TRBJ2-5; D perhaps matches TRBD2 (6 bases). V was trimmed by 5 bases and J by 1 base, leaving 14 bases between them. Germline CDR1 and CDR2: SSHAT and FNYEAQ (reference sequence). The CDR3 has 15 residues. CDR3 sequence reads: CASSRGTVIQETQYF. The CDR3 DNA follows: TGTGCCAGCAGCCGCGGGACGGTGATCCAAGAGACCCAGTACTTC. Using reference TRBV7-7 and TRBJ2-5 for the parts outside the CDR3, the full variable domain is GAGVSQSPRYKVTKRGQDVTLRCDPISSHATLYWYQQALGQGPEFLTYFNYEAQPDKSGLPSDRFSAERPEGSISTLTIQRTEQRDSAMYRCASSRGTVIQETQYFGPGTRLLVL.

This clone was observed a handful of times. The chain uses TRBV28 and TRBJ2-1, with D possibly matching TRBD1 (5 bases). V shed 2 bases and J shed 4 bases, with 12 bases lying between them. Germline V gene lookup returns CDR1 MDHEN and CDR2 SYDVKM. This CDR3 is built from 15 residues. CDR3 loop: CASSLQGSGYNEQFF. The DNA for the CDR3 is TGTGCCAGCAGTTTACAGGGCTCTGGGTACAATGAGCAGTTCTTC.

The table lists this clone with a count of one. The V gene is TRBV10-2, the J gene TRBJ2-7, with a tentative D call TRBD1 (5 bases). CDR3 length: 14 residues. The V and J ends lost 5 bases and 3 bases respectively, with 14 bases between them. CDR1 is WSHSY and CDR2 is SAAADI in the germline V gene. This chain's CDR3 is CASSMGRGIYEQYF. CDR3 nucleotides: TGCGCCAGCAGTATGGGAAGGGGAATCTACGAGCAGTACTTC.

This chain joins TRBV6-6 and TRBJ2-7; TRBD1 matches at 9 bases. Germline CDR1 is MNHNY and CDR2 is SVGAGI (reference sequence). Trimming cost V 5 bases and J 5 bases; bases outside gene matches: 7. The CDR3 has 14 residues. The CDR3 is CASSTGTGNDEQYF. For the CDR3, the DNA is TGTGCCAGCAGTACCGGGACAGGGAACGACGAGCAGTACTTC.

The genes are TRBV6-5 and TRBJ1-2; TRBD1 agrees at 7 bases. Unmatched junction bases numbered 9, after V lost 8 bases and J lost 6 bases. Germline values: CDR1 MNHEY, CDR2 SVGAGI. The CDR3 consists of 13 residues. CDR3 loop: CASLGDRVHGYTF. The CDR3 region has the DNA TGTGCCAGCCTGGGCGACAGGGTACATGGCTACACCTTC.

This clone appeared a single time. V usage is TRBV5-3 and J usage is TRBJ1-1, with D uncertain. TRBV5-3 is an ORF, with its function uncertain. This CDR3 has 14 residues. V was shortened by 0 bases and J by 1 base, with 7 bases between the two germline ends. The CDR3 loop reads CARSLATENTEAFF. The DNA of the CDR3 is TGTGCCAGAAGCTTGGCCACAGAGAACACTGAAGCTTTCTTT.